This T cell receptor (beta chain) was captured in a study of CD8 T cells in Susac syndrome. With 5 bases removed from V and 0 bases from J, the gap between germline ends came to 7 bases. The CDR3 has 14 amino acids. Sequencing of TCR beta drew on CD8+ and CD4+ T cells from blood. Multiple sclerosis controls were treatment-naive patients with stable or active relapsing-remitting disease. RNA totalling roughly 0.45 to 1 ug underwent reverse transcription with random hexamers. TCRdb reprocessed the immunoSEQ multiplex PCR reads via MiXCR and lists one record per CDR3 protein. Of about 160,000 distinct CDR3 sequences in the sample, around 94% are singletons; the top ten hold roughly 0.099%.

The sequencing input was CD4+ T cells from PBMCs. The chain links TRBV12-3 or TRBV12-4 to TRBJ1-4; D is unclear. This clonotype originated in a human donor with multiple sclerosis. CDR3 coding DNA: TGTGCCAGCAGTATGCCTGCAACTAATGAAAAACTGTTTTTT. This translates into CASSMPATNEKLFF.